The rows below give T cell receptor beta chains drawn from one sample of a study of blood T cell repertoires in COVID-19. TCRdb keeps only in-frame clones here, not all; method: immunoSEQ multiplex PCR. The profile shows around 20,000 clones, around 70% of them singletons. Source material: peripheral blood. Receptors originate from a human donor in a cohort sampled during active or convalescent COVID-19. CDR3s include the opening cysteine and the closing phenylalanine or tryptophan. Each record gives: J gene, D gene, V gene, CDR3 protein. A D gene is named only where the DNA matches it firmly.

>TRBJ2-2|NA|TRBV5-5
CASSFLTGEELFF
>TRBJ1-5|NA|TRBV6-1
CASSVRTAMRAQPQHF
>TRBJ2-5|TRBD2|TRBV7-2
CASSSSKGLAGGPQETQYF
>TRBJ1-2|TRBD1|TRBV3-1/TRBV3-2
CASSQSDRGGYTF
>TRBJ2-7|TRBD2|TRBV18
CASSPSLRGPGLAGEQYF
>TRBJ2-1|NA|TRBV19
CASSIAHSYNEQFF
>TRBJ2-3|NA|TRBV6-2/TRBV6-3
CASSLPPGVSTDTQYF
>TRBJ2-5|NA|TRBV28
CASLVSGQETQYF
>TRBJ2-1|NA|TRBV7-8
CASSLVQGEQFF
>TRBJ1-2|NA|TRBV11-2
CASSLDYGGGYTF
>TRBJ2-6|NA|TRBV6-5
CASSPISGANVLTF
>TRBJ2-3|NA|TRBV5-1
CASSLETGTSTDTQYF
>TRBJ2-3|TRBD2|TRBV7-8
CASSFETSGGPTDTQYF
>TRBJ2-7|NA|TRBV30
CAWTSGLLFYEQYF
>TRBJ2-5|NA|TRBV7-8
CASSLGTSGFDQYF
>TRBJ2-1|TRBD2|TRBV3-1/TRBV3-2
CASSQVHFAAGGYNEQFF
>TRBJ1-6|NA|TRBV27
CASSGGGNSPLHF
>TRBJ2-2|NA|TRBV19
CATGSNGELFF
>TRBJ2-1|TRBD2|TRBV6-2/TRBV6-3
CASSYSLAGVSEYNEQFF
>TRBJ2-1|NA|TRBV10-3
CAISEAGYNEQFF
>TRBJ1-2|NA|TRBV7-2
CASSSGAGSRYTF
>TRBJ1-2|TRBD1|TRBV5-6
CASSFTGAGYTF
>TRBJ1-5|TRBD1|TRBV10-1
CASSDRDREPNQPQHF
>TRBJ1-6|NA|TRBV2
CASLRSNSPLHF
>TRBJ2-4|TRBD1|TRBV7-2
CASSLRGPIKNIQYF
>TRBJ1-1|NA|TRBV27
CASSLQGLGEAFF
>TRBJ1-2|NA|TRBV5-6
CASSLVGRGFYGYTF
>TRBJ1-1|NA|TRBV7-9
CASSARGGDTEAFF
>TRBJ2-7|TRBD2|TRBV2
CASSLAGGSYEQYF
>TRBJ1-4|NA|TRBV19
CASTFRDWNEKLFF
>TRBJ2-3|NA|TRBV27
CASSSYTDTQYF
>TRBJ2-5|NA|TRBV28
CGTEETQYF
>TRBJ2-5|TRBD2|TRBV4-1
CASSQDLGLAGGQETQYF
>TRBJ2-3|NA|TRBV15
CATSSERAGFTDTQYF
>TRBJ1-2|TRBD1|TRBV6-5
CASSKQGAYGYTF
>TRBJ1-5|NA|TRBV28
CASNQGGGAIQPQHF
>TRBJ2-7|NA|TRBV13
CASSLVGAFSYEQYF
>TRBJ1-3|TRBD1|TRBV14
CASSQTGAGNTIYF
>TRBJ2-6|TRBD2|TRBV24-1
CATAGGSGANVLTF
>TRBJ2-7|NA|TRBV29-1
CSASESGEQYF
>TRBJ2-2|NA|TRBV5-1
CASSLEGRVDTGELFF
>TRBJ2-1|TRBD2|TRBV5-4
CASSFGGLPSYNEQFF
>TRBJ1-1|NA|TRBV12-5
CASAAGGGGTEAFF
>TRBJ2-7|TRBD1|TRBV16
CASSQGQGLNEQYF
>TRBJ2-1|TRBD2|TRBV28
CASIPGPQILAGALYNEQFF
>TRBJ2-7|TRBD2|TRBV27
CASSSSGRSYEQYF
>TRBJ1-1|NA|TRBV5-4
CASSLDGTGVSEAFF
>TRBJ2-1|TRBD2|TRBV19
CASIRTSGVTSYNEQFF
>TRBJ2-7|NA|TRBV28
CASSFTYLEQYF
>TRBJ2-1|TRBD2|TRBV18
CASSPTSGRAYNEQFF
>TRBJ2-7|TRBD2|TRBV11-3
CASSPSSGPAYEQYF